The 2 T cell receptor beta chains below all came from one sample that was sequenced in a study of shared clonotypes between healthy human individuals (dated by TCRdb to about 2020). The library was obtained by the immunoSEQ multiplex PCR assay. TCRdb stores this immuneACCESS table with in-frame sequences only. Part of the clones is absent; in the studies checked, under half of the shortfall reflects unresolved V genes, and no reason is known for the rest. In all, the sample holds over a million clones, and about 96% of those were seen once. Over 1% of the sample comes from the top ten. The sample consisted of naive CD4+ T cells sorted from blood. The cell subset or site tag for this specimen amounts to: CD45RA+ positively selected. The source of these receptors is a man aged 25-40 years in good health.

This chain connects TRBV7-8 to TRBJ2-1, with TRBD2 matching over 7 bases. The CDR3 totals 15 residues. Germline-derived CDR1 and CDR2 are SGHVS and FQNEAQ. Trimming took 5 bases from V and 0 from J; bases not matched to a gene: 4. CDR3 nucleotide sequence: TGTGCCAGCAGCCGAGCGGGGTACTCCTACAATGAGCAGTTCTTC. Translating it yields CASSRAGYSYNEQFF.

The gene calls are TRBV5-1 and TRBJ2-1; TRBD2 aligns across 12 bases. Germline CDR1 reads SGHRS; CDR2 reads YFSETQ. J was trimmed by 4 bases and V by 2 bases; bases with no gene match: 7. The CDR3 extends over 17 amino acids. The CDR3 coding sequence is TGCGCCAGCAGCTTCGGACTAGCGGGAAGTTGGTACAATGAGCAGTTCTTC. Its translation is CASSFGLAGSWYNEQFF.